This T cell receptor beta chain appears in the sequencing data of a study of T cell responses to AZD1222 COVID-19 vaccine. Clones were sequenced by immunoSEQ multiplex PCR, and TCRdb holds only the in-frame ones, with some missing. The sample records more than 85,000 clones, about 88% being singletons. J lost 4 bases, V lost 1 base, and 7 bases had no gene match. The germline V gene has CDR1 SGHNT and CDR2 YYREEE (reference sequence). The CDR3 has 15 residues. This sample comprised peripheral blood, obtained on day 0 of AZD1222 vaccination. This receptor was taken from an adult in good health. The rearrangement links TRBV5-4 to TRBJ2-7; TRBD2 agrees at 8 bases. The DNA for the CDR3 is TGTGCCAGCAGCTTGAGGGCGGGGGGAGGTTACGAGCAGTACTTC. It encodes CASSLRAGGGYEQYF.